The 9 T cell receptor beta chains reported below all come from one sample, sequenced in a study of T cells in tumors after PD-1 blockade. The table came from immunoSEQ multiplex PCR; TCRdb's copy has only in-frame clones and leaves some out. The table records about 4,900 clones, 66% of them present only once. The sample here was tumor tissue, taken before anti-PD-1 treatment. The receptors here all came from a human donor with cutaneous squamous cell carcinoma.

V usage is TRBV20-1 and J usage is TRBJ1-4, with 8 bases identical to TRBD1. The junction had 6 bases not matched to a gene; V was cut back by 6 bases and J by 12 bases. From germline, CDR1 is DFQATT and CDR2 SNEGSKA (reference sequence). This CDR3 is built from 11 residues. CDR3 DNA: TGCAGTGCGAGACAGGGGAGGGAACTGTTTTTT. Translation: CSARQGRELFF.

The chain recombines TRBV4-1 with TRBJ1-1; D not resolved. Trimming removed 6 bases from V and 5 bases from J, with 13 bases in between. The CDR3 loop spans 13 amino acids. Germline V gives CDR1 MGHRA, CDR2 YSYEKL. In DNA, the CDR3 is TGCGCCAGCAGGCAGACGGGGAGAACTGAAGCTTTCTTT. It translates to CASRQTGRTEAFF.

The CDR3 here is CAISELSPGYGYTF. CDR3 sequence (DNA): TGTGCCATCAGTGAGCTCTCACCAGGCTATGGCTACACCTTC. V gene TRBV10-3 combines with J gene TRBJ1-2; D unclear. CDR1 ENHRY and CDR2 SYGVKD come from the germline V gene. CDR3 length: 14 amino acids. Trimming removed 2 bases from V and 4 bases from J, with 11 bases in between.

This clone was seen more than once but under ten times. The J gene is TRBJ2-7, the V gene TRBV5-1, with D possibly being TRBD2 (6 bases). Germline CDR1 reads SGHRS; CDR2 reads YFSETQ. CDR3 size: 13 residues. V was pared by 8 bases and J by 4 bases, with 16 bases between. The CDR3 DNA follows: TGCGCCAGTAAGCGGGCAGCAGGATACGAGCAGTACTTC. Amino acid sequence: CASKRAAGYEQYF. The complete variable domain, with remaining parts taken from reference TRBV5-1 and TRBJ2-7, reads KAGVTQTPRYLIKTRGQQVTLSCSPISGHRSVSWYQQTPGQGLQFLFEYFSETQRNKGNFPGRFSGRQFSNSRSEMNVSTLELGDSALYLCASKRAAGYEQYFGPGTRLTVT.

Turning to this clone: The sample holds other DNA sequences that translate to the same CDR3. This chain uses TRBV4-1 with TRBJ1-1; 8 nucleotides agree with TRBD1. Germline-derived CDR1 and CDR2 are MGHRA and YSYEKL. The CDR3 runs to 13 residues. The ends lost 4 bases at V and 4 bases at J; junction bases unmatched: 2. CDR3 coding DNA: TGCGCCAGCAGCCCAACAGGGGGCACTGAAGCTTTCTTT. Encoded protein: CASSPTGGTEAFF.

This CDR3 reads CASSDWFGFFLGGELFF. CDR3 nucleotide sequence: TGCGCCAGCAGTGATTGGTTCGGGTTCTTTCTTGGCGGGGAGCTGTTTTTT. The V call is TRBV10-2, the J call TRBJ2-2; D not certain. The V gene's germline CDR1 is WSHSY and CDR2 SAAADI. This CDR3 contains 17 residues. V was clipped by 3 bases and J by 7 bases, with 21 bases between them.

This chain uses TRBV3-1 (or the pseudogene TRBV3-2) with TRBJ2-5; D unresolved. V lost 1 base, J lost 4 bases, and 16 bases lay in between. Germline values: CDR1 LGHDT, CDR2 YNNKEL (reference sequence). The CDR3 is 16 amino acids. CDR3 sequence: CASSQGVWLGLETQYF. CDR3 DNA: TGTGCCAGCAGCCAAGGTGTCTGGTTGGGGTTAGAGACCCAGTACTTC.

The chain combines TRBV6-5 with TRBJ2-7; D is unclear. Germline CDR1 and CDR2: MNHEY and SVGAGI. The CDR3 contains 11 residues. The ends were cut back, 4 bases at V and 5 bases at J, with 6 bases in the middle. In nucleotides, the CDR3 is TGTGCCAGCAGTTTCGACCACGAGCAGTACTTC. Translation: CASSFDHEQYF.

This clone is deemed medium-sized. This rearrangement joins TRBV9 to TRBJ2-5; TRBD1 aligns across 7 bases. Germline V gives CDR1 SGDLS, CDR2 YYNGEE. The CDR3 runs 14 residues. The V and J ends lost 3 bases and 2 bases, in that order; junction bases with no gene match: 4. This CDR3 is CASSERGLQETQYF. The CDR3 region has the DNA TGTGCCAGCAGCGAGAGGGGGCTACAAGAGACCCAGTACTTC. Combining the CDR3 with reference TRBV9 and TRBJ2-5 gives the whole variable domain DSGVTQTPKHLITATGQRVTLRCSPRSGDLSVYWYQQSLDQGLQFLIQYYNGEERAKGNILERFSAQQFPDLHSELNLSSLELGDSALYFCASSERGLQETQYFGPGTRLLVL.